These 22 T cell receptor beta chains were sequenced from one sample in a study of cytomegalovirus exposure and HLA in healthy donors (dated by TCRdb to 2015 to 2018). Libraries came from the immunoSEQ multiplex PCR assay. A mixture of 60 forward primers for TCR Vbeta segments and 13 reverse primers for TCR Jbeta segments was used in the multiplex PCR. TCRdb stores this immuneACCESS table with in-frame sequences only. Part of the clones is absent; in the studies checked, under half of the shortfall reflects unresolved V genes, and no reason is known for the rest. Across this sample there are about 200,000 clones, with 55% to 75% seen only once. The ten largest account for around 3% of the sample. Sequencing input: PBMCs. Receptors were obtained from a man in his forties or fifties in good health and CMV-seropositive.

This clone was found a few times. This chain uses TRBV7-6 with TRBJ2-1; 10 positions match TRBD2. Per germline, CDR1 SGHVS and CDR2 FNYEAQ. The CDR3 is made up of 14 amino acids. V dropped 4 bases and J dropped 8; count of bases not matched to a gene: 5. The CDR3 here is CASSSAGGVDEQFF. The CDR3 DNA is TGTGCCAGCAGCTCAGCGGGGGGGGTGGATGAGCAGTTCTTC.

The genes are TRBV5-5 and TRBJ2-5; TRBD1 matches at 8 bases. This CDR3 spans 15 amino acids. Per the germline V gene, CDR1 is SGHKS and CDR2 is YYEKEE (reference sequence). The J segment lost 2 bases and the V segment lost 6 bases, leaving 9 bases of the junction unmatched. The CDR3 nucleotides read TGTGCCAGCACCCTTCGGACAGGGATGCAAGAGACCCAGTACTTC. Amino acid sequence: CASTLRTGMQETQYF.

The chain uses TRBV6-5 and TRBJ1-6; 8 nucleotides match TRBD1. The CDR3 length is 14 residues. The V and J ends lost 4 bases and 8 bases, in that order; junction bases with no gene match: 4. The V gene's germline CDR1 is MNHEY and CDR2 SVGAGI. The CDR3 here is CASSFSGGDSPLHF. The CDR3 bases are TGTGCCAGCAGTTTCTCAGGGGGCGATTCACCCCTCCACTTT.

This chain uses TRBV5-1 with TRBJ2-7, with TRBD1 as a possible D gene (6 bases). V lost 2 bases to trimming and J lost 6 bases, with 18 bases between them. Germline CDR1 is SGHRS and CDR2 is YFSETQ. The CDR3 loop spans 15 amino acids. Here the CDR3 reads CASSFTRDTLGEQYF. The CDR3, as DNA: TGCGCCAGCAGCTTTACCCGGGACACCCTGGGCGAGCAGTACTTC.

This clone was counted a few times. The chain couples TRBV5-1 to TRBJ2-5; TRBD2 agrees at 10 bases. The CDR3 has 15 residues. CDR1 SGHRS and CDR2 YFSETQ come from the germline V gene. V shed 4 bases and J 4 bases; nucleotides not matched to a gene: 7. The CDR3 sequence is CASSPSGGAGETQYF. The DNA of the CDR3 is TGCGCCAGCAGCCCAAGCGGGGGGGCGGGAGAGACCCAGTACTTC.

This clone showed up just a few times. This chain joins TRBV7-9 and TRBJ1-1; TRBD1 matches 12 bases. The germline V gene encodes CDR1 SEHNR and CDR2 FQNEAQ (reference sequence). The V gene end was trimmed by 4 bases and the J gene end by 5 bases; junction bases not matched to a gene: 5. The CDR3 spans 15 residues. CDR3 sequence reads: CASSWGQGARTEAFF. The CDR3 DNA sequence: TGTGCCAGCAGCTGGGGACAGGGGGCGCGGACTGAAGCTTTCTTT.

The chain combines TRBV28 with TRBJ2-3; D unclear. Germline V gives CDR1 MDHEN, CDR2 SYDVKM. The CDR3 is made up of 14 amino acids. V lost 5 bases and J 0 bases, leaving 9 bases between the germline ends. The CDR3 DNA is TGTGCCAGCAGTCCTCCGTCCAGCACAGATACGCAGTATTTT. It encodes CASSPPSSTDTQYF.

The chain employs TRBV28 and TRBJ1-6; tentative D call: TRBD1 (5 bases). V was clipped by 2 bases and J by 2 bases, with 16 bases between them. The CDR3 sequence is 18 residues long. Germline loops: CDR1 MDHEN, CDR2 SYDVKM. The CDR3 sequence: CASSLGRQLLPYNSPLHF. The CDR3 DNA reads as TGTGCCAGCAGTTTAGGTCGACAGCTACTACCCTATAATTCACCCCTCCACTTT.

The chain combines TRBV9 with TRBJ2-3; D gene uncertain. Germline-derived CDR1 and CDR2 are SGDLS and YYNGEE. Trimming left V 4 bases short and J 0 bases short, with 9 bases between. This CDR3 has 14 amino acids. The CDR3 is CASSPLTSTDTQYF. For the CDR3, the DNA is TGTGCCAGCAGCCCCCTGACTAGCACAGATACGCAGTATTTT.

With regard to this clone: The identical CDR3 is also encoded by other nucleotide sequences in the sample. The chain couples TRBV5-1 to TRBJ1-5; no clear D. The CDR3 consists of 14 residues. V lost 0 bases, J lost 7 bases, and 11 bases lay in between. Germline V lookup: CDR1 SGHRS, CDR2 YFSETQ. This chain's CDR3 is CASSLEGGNQPQHF. DNA of the CDR3: TGCGCCAGCAGCTTGGAAGGCGGGAACCAGCCCCAGCATTTT.

J is TRBJ2-1 and V is TRBV4-2; 8 positions agree with TRBD2. The length of the CDR3 is 13 residues. The ends lost 5 bases at V and 10 bases at J; junction bases unmatched: 7. Germline CDR1 and CDR2: LGHNA and YNFKEQ. CDR3 DNA: TGTGCCAGCAGCAGGGGGTTAGCGGGGGAGCAGTTCTTC. It encodes CASSRGLAGEQFF.

The chain is built from TRBV14 and TRBJ2-3, with 10 bases fitting TRBD2. V dropped 4 bases and J dropped 8; count of bases not matched to a gene: 12. There are 16 residues in the CDR3. Germline V lookup: CDR1 SGHDN, CDR2 FVKESK. The CDR3 loop reads CASSPSRLAGECTQYF. DNA of the CDR3: TGTGCCAGCAGCCCCAGCCGCCTAGCGGGGGAGTGTACGCAGTATTTT.

The chain employs TRBV19 and TRBJ1-1, with D possibly matching TRBD1 (5 bases). CDR1 LNHDA and CDR2 SQIVND come from the germline V gene (reference sequence). This CDR3 spans 15 amino acids. V was cut by 0 bases and J by 1 base, with 9 bases left in between. This CDR3 is CASSIDGQGNTEAFF. The CDR3 nucleotides are TGTGCCAGTAGTATAGATGGGCAGGGGAACACTGAAGCTTTCTTT. The full variable domain, its missing parts supplied by reference TRBV19 and TRBJ1-1, is DGGITQSPKYLFRKEGQNVTLSCEQNLNHDAMYWYRQDPGQGLRLIYYSQIVNDFQKGDIAEGYSVSREKKESFPLTVTSAQKNPTAFYLCASSIDGQGNTEAFFGQGTRLTVV.

The V call is TRBV2, the J call TRBJ1-1; tentative D call: TRBD1 (5 bases). Between the trimmed V and J ends, which lost 3 bases and 1 base, there was a span of 9 bases. The V gene's germline CDR1 is SNHLY and CDR2 FYNNEI. The CDR3 has 14 amino acids. CDR3 region: CASSEQGSNTEAFF. The CDR3, as DNA: TGTGCCAGCAGTGAGCAGGGTTCGAACACTGAAGCTTTCTTT.

The genes are TRBV5-6 and TRBJ2-5; TRBD2 matches at 8 bases. CDR1 and CDR2 from the germline V gene are SGHDT and YYEEEE. V lost 1 base, J lost 4 bases, and 9 bases stayed unmatched. The CDR3 totals 16 residues. The CDR3: CASSLPGRGGRETQYF. Here the CDR3 DNA reads TGTGCCAGCAGCTTGCCGGGACGGGGGGGCCGAGAGACCCAGTACTTC.

J is TRBJ1-2 and V is TRBV19; weak D call: TRBD1 (6 bases). Germline V gene sequence: CDR1 LNHDA, CDR2 SQIVND (reference sequence). The CDR3 spans 13 residues. The germline V and J ends were trimmed by 5 bases and 3 bases, with 10 bases remaining between them. CDR3 loop: CASSPGGDYGYTF. The CDR3, as DNA: TGTGCCAGTAGTCCGGGGGGCGACTATGGCTACACCTTC.

The chain recombines TRBV29-1 with TRBJ1-2, with 8 bases aligning to TRBD1. V was clipped by 3 bases and J by 4 bases; unmatched bases: 7. This CDR3 comprises 14 residues. Looked up from germline, CDR1 is SQVTM and CDR2 is ANQGSEA. This CDR3 is CSVDLTGAAYGYTF. Here the CDR3 DNA reads TGCAGCGTTGATCTGACAGGGGCAGCCTATGGCTACACCTTC.

The rearrangement joins TRBV20-1 to TRBJ2-5; D not resolved. With 8 bases removed from V and 1 base from J, the gap between germline ends came to 8 bases. This CDR3 contains 11 residues. Looked up from germline, CDR1 is DFQATT and CDR2 is SNEGSKA (reference sequence). The CDR3 sequence: CSTVRQETQYF. DNA of the CDR3: TGCAGTACGGTTCGCCAAGAGACCCAGTACTTC.

The rearrangement joins TRBV10-3 to TRBJ2-7, with 10 bases identical to TRBD1. The CDR3 extends over 14 amino acids. Per germline, CDR1 ENHRY and CDR2 SYGVKD. The ends lost 7 bases at V and 5 bases at J; junction bases unmatched: 8. Here the CDR3 DNA reads TGTGCCATCAAAAGTCCGGGACAGGGGAACGAGCAGTACTTC. Translation gives CAIKSPGQGNEQYF.

There are a few counts of this clone. The rearrangement joins TRBV5-4 to TRBJ2-5; the match to TRBD2 covers 8 bases. Germline loops: CDR1 SGHNT, CDR2 YYREEE (reference sequence). This CDR3 has 15 residues. Trimming removed 6 bases from V and 2 bases from J; junction bases left unmatched: 9. CDR3 protein: CASNPGSGGQETQYF. In DNA form, the CDR3 reads TGTGCCAGCAACCCGGGGAGCGGGGGACAAGAGACCCAGTACTTC.

The chain carries TRBV11-2 and TRBJ2-7; the D gene is possibly TRBD1 (6 bases). The length of the CDR3 is 18 residues. With 2 bases removed from V and 4 bases from J, the gap between germline ends came to 24 bases. The germline V gene encodes CDR1 SGHAT and CDR2 FQNNGV. The CDR3 region has the DNA TGTGCCAGCAGCTTAACGGACAGCCAGTATGGGCCACCATACGAGCAGTACTTC. This sequence encodes CASSLTDSQYGPPYEQYF.

This chain uses TRBV27 with TRBJ2-7; 8 bases match TRBD2. The germline CDR1 and CDR2 sequences are MNHEY and SMNVEV (reference sequence). This CDR3 spans 13 amino acids. After removal of 2 bases from V and 5 bases from J, the junction contained 2 bases not matched to a gene. CDR3 sequence reads: CASSLREGDEQYF. The DNA of the CDR3 is TGTGCCAGCAGTTTACGGGAGGGGGACGAGCAGTACTTC.